This entry is about one T cell receptor (beta chain). The entry originates in a study of response to subunit inactivated influenza vaccine. In germline, CDR1 is SGHRS, CDR2 YFSETQ. Trimming pared 4 bases from V and 4 bases from J, leaving 11 bases between. This CDR3 is built from 14 residues. TCRdb re-analysed the RT-PCR reads in MiXCR, keeping a single row per CDR3 protein. The sample shows roughly 500,000 distinct CDR3 sequences, approximately 17% of them seen only once. This TCR was recovered from a man aged 45 to 75 who received an inactivated influenza vaccine. The sequencing used CD4+ T cells sorted from PBMCs, collected approximately 25 months after vaccination. The rearrangement uses TRBV5-1 and TRBJ1-4; D is possibly TRBD1 (6 bases). The DNA for the CDR3 is TGCGCCAGCAGCCCCCAGGGGAGTAATGAAAAACTGTTTTTT. The encoded protein is CASSPQGSNEKLFF.